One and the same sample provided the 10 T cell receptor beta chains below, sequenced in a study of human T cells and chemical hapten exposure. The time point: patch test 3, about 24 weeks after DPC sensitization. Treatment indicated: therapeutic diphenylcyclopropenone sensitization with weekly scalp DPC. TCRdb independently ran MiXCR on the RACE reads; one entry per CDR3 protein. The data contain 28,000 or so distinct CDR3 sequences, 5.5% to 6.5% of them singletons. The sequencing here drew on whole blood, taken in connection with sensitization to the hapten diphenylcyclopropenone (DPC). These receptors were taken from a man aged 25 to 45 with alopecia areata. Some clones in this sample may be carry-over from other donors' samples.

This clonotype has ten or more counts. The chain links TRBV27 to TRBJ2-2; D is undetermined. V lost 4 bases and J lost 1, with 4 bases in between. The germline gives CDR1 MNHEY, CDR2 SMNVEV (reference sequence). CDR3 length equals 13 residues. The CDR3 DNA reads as TGTGCCAGCAGTTCCTGGAACACCGGGGAGCTGTTTTTT. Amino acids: CASSSWNTGELFF.

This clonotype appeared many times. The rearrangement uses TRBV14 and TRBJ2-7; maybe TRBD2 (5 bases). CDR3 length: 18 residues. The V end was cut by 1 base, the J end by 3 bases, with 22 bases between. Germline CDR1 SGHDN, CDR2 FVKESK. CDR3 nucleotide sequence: TGTGCCAGCAGCCAAGGGTGGTATGGAGGATCTTTATACTACGAGCAGTACTTC. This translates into CASSQGWYGGSLYYEQYF.

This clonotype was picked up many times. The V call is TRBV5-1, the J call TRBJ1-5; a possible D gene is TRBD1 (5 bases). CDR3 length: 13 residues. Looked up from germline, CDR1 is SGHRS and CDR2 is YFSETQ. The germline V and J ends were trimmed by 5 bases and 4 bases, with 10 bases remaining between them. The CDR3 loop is CASSTGPNQPQHF. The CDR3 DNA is TGCGCCAGCAGTACAGGACCGAATCAGCCCCAGCATTTT.

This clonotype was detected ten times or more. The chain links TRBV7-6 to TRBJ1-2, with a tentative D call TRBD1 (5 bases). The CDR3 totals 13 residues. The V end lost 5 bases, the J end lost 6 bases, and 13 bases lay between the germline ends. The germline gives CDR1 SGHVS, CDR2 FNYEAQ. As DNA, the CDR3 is TGTGCCAGCAGCCCGGGACCGGGTGATGGCTACACCTTC. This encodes CASSPGPGDGYTF.

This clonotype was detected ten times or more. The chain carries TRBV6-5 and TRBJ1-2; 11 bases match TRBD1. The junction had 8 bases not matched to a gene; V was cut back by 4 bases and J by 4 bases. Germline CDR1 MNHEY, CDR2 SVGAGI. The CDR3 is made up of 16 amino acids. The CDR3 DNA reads TGTGCCAGCAGTTCCCCCCGGACAGGGGGCTTCTATGGCTACACCTTC. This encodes CASSSPRTGGFYGYTF.

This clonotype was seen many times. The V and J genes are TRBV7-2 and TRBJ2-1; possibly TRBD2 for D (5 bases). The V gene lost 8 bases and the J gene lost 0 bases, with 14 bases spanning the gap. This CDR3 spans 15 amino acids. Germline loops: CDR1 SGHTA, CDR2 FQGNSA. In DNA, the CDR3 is TGTGCCAGCGAGGAAGCGGTGAGCTCCTACAATGAGCAGTTCTTC. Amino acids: CASEEAVSSYNEQFF. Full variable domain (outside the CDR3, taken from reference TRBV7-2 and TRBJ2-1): GAGVSQSPSNKVTEKGKDVELRCDPISGHTALYWYRQSLGQGLEFLIYFQGNSAPDKSGLPSDRFSAERTGGSVSTLTIQRTQQEDSAVYLCASEEAVSSYNEQFFGPGTRLTVL.

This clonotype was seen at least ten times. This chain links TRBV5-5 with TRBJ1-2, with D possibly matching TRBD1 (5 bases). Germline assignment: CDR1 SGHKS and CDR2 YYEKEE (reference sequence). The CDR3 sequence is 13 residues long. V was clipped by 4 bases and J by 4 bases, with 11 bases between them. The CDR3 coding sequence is TGTGCCAGCAGCCCGACAGCACCCTATGGCTACACCTTC. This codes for CASSPTAPYGYTF.

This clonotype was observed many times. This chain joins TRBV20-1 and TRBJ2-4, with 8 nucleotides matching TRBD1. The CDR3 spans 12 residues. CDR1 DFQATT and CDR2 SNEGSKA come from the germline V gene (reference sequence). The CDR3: CSAAGQANPQYF. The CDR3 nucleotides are TGCAGCGCCGCGGGACAGGCCAACCCCCAGTACTTC.

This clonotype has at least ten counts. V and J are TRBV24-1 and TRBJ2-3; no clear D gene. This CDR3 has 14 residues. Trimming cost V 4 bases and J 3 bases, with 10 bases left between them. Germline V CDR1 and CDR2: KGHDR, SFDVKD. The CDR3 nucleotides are TGTGCCACCAGTGAAGACTCGTGGACAGATACGCAGTATTTT. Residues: CATSEDSWTDTQYF.

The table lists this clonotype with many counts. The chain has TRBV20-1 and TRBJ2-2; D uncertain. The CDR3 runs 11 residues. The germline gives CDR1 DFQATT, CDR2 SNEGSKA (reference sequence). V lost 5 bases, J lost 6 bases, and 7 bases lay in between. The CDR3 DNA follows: TGCAGTGCTTCAGAGGCCGGGGAGCTGTTTTTT. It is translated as CSASEAGELFF.